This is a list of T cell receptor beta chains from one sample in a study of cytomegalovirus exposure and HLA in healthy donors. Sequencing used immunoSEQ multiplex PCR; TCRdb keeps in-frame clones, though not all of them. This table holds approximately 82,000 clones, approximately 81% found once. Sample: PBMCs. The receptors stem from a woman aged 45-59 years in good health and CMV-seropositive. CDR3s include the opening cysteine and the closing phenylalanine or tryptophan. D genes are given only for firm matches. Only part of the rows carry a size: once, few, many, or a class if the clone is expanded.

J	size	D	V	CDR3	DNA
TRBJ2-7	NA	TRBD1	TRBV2	CASRSKGQTYEQYF	TGTGCCAGCAGGAGCAAGGGACAGACCTACGAGCAGTACTTC
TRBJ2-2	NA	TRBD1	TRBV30	CAWSTGDWTGELFF	TGTGCCTGGAGCACAGGGGATTGGACCGGGGAGCTGTTTTTT
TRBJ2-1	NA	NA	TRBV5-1	CASSLSQGGYNEQFF	TGCGCCAGCAGCTTGTCCCAGGGGGGATACAATGAGCAGTTCTTC
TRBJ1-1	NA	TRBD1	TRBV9	CASSDQGARVNTEAFF	TGTGCCAGCAGCGACCAGGGGGCTCGGGTGAACACTGAAGCTTTCTTT
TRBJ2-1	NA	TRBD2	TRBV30	CAWNRPGLAGGQQFF	TGTGCCTGGAACCGACCGGGCCTAGCGGGAGGCCAGCAGTTCTTC
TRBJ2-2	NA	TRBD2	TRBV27	CASSLKASGKANTGELFF	TGTGCCAGCAGTTTAAAAGCTAGCGGGAAGGCGAACACCGGGGAGCTGTTTTTT
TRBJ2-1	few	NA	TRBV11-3	CASSLDVGGPYNEQFF	TGTGCCAGCAGCTTAGATGTTGGAGGGCCATACAATGAGCAGTTCTTC
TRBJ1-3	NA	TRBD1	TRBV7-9	CASRPPGTGNAGNTIYF	TGTGCCAGCAGACCACCCGGGACAGGGAACGCTGGAAACACCATATATTTT
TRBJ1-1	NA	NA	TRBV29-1	CSGRGHRNTEAFF	TGCAGCGGCAGGGGACATAGAAACACTGAAGCTTTCTTT
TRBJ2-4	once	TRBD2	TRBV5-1	CASSLVGGRADIQYF	TGCGCCAGCAGCTTGGTTGGAGGGAGGGCAGACATTCAGTACTTC
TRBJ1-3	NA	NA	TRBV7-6	CASSLARTGKAYGNTIYF	TGTGCCAGCAGCTTAGCGCGTACGGGGAAGGCTTACGGAAACACCATATATTTT
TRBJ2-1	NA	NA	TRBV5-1	CASKVGSSAIYNEQFF	TGCGCCAGCAAAGTTGGCTCTAGCGCGATCTACAATGAGCAGTTCTTC
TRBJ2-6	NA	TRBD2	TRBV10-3	CAISPTSGLSSGANVLTF	TGTGCCATCAGCCCTACTAGCGGCCTAAGCTCTGGGGCCAACGTCCTGACTTTC
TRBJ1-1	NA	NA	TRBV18	CASSAPQRAFF	TGTGCCAGCTCAGCACCTCAGCGGGCTTTCTTT
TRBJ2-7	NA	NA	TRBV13	CASSSSSRYEQYF	TGTGCCAGCAGCTCCTCTAGCCGCTACGAGCAGTACTTC